This TCR beta chain stems from a study of tumor-infiltrating lymphocytes in primary liver carcinoma. Germline V gives CDR1 SGHAT, CDR2 FQNNGV. This CDR3 has 17 residues. About this clonotype: Germline is not matched at one junction end, which may reflect a read error.

Bulk tissue was left unsorted, and RNA and DNA were co-extracted from 20-30 mg of it. The researchers produced TCR beta cDNA from roughly 500 ng total RNA with a constant-region primer. Three rounds of nested multiplex PCR with slightly modified ARM-PCR produced TCR beta libraries. A C-beta reverse primer was combined with TRBV1-TRBV30 forward primers in the first two PCR rounds, and each round had 10 cycles. TCRdb reprocessed the multiplex PCR reads via MiXCR and lists one record per CDR3 protein. The sample records 35,000 to 45,000 distinct CDR3 sequences, around 80% being singletons. Material for sequencing was tumor-adjacent normal liver tissue. The sequence was collected from a woman aged 25-40 years with primary liver carcinoma and hepatitis B virus infection. The V gene is TRBV11-2, the J gene TRBJ2-3; D is possibly TRBD2 (5 bases). The CDR3 loop reads CTSSHRGSGSHTDTLYF. CDR3 DNA sequence: TGTACCAGCAGCCATCGAGGGAGTGGGAGCCACACAGATACGCTGTATTTT.